The 26 T cell receptor beta chains presented below share a single source sample, sequenced in a study of cytomegalovirus exposure and HLA in healthy donors. The PCR ran on 60 Vbeta and 13 Jbeta primers. Sequenced by immunoSEQ multiplex PCR; TCRdb stores in-frame clones only, minus some. This table lists roughly 60,000 clones. Sequences were obtained from PBMCs. These receptors all come from a woman under 30 in good health and CMV-seronegative.

This chain joins TRBV30 and TRBJ2-1; the match to TRBD2 covers 13 bases. Losses at the gene ends were 2 bases for V and 10 bases for J; bases not matched to a gene: 11. Per the germline V gene, CDR1 is GTSNPN and CDR2 is SVGIG (reference sequence). CDR3 length: 16 amino acids. CDR3 bases: TGTGCCTGGAGTCGGAAGATGGGACTAGCGGGAAACGAGCAGTTCTTC. It codes for CAWSRKMGLAGNEQFF.

V and J are TRBV27 and TRBJ2-7, with TRBD1 matching 7 bases. CDR3 length: 16 residues. CDR1 and CDR2 from the germline V gene are MNHEY and SMNVEV (reference sequence). V lost 0 bases and J lost 2; bases outside the gene matches: 7. The DNA of the CDR3 is TGTGCCAGCAGTTTATCGTACAGTGACAGGGCCTACGAGCAGTACTTC. It is translated as CASSLSYSDRAYEQYF.

V gene TRBV11-2 combines with J gene TRBJ1-2, with D hard to call. The CDR3 length is 11 residues. With 4 bases removed from V and 4 bases from J, the gap between germline ends came to 4 bases. Germline CDR1 reads SGHAT; CDR2 reads FQNNGV. The chain's CDR3 is CASSSLYGYTF. As DNA, the CDR3 is TGTGCCAGCAGCTCCCTCTATGGCTACACCTTC.

The J gene is TRBJ2-2, the V gene TRBV18, with D maybe TRBD2 (5 bases). This CDR3 is built from 16 residues. V lost 3 bases to trimming and J lost 6 bases, with 17 bases between them. Germline CDR1 is KGHSH and CDR2 is LQKENI. The CDR3 protein is CASSPTSRRSPGELFF. The CDR3 nucleotides read TGTGCCAGCTCACCTACATCCAGGAGGTCCCCCGGGGAGCTGTTTTTT. Together with reference TRBV18 and TRBJ2-2, the CDR3 gives the full variable domain: NAGVMQNPRHLVRRRGQEARLRCSPMKGHSHVYWYRQLPEEGLKFMVYLQKENIIDESGMPKERFSAEFPKEGPSILRIQQVVRGDSAAYFCASSPTSRRSPGELFFGEGSRLTVL.

The V and J genes are TRBV6-5 and TRBJ2-2; tentative D call: TRBD2 (6 bases). V was shortened by 6 bases and J by 0 bases, with 11 bases between the two germline ends. Germline CDR1 MNHEY, CDR2 SVGAGI. The CDR3 extends over 15 amino acids. This chain's CDR3 is CASSQRLANTGELFF. The CDR3 nucleotides read TGTGCCAGCAGCCAAAGACTAGCGAACACCGGGGAGCTGTTTTTT.

The rearrangement joins TRBV28 to TRBJ2-1; D remains ambiguous. V lost 6 bases to trimming and J lost 5 bases, with 17 bases between them. This CDR3 is built from 15 residues. Germline CDR1 is MDHEN and CDR2 is SYDVKM. The CDR3 DNA sequence: TGTGCCAGCAGCCCCCTAGGAATTGATGACAATGAGCAGTTCTTC. Translation gives CASSPLGIDDNEQFF.

J is TRBJ2-2 and V is TRBV5-1; the match to TRBD1 covers 7 bases. V was clipped by 2 bases and J by 5 bases; unmatched bases: 3. There are 14 residues in the CDR3. Germline V lookup: CDR1 SGHRS, CDR2 YFSETQ. CDR3 nucleotides: TGCGCCAGCAGCTTCCTGACAGGGACCGGGGAGCTGTTTTTT. Its translation: CASSFLTGTGELFF.

The chain has TRBV6-1 and TRBJ2-7; TRBD1 might be the D (5 bases). The ends were cut back, 2 bases at V and 0 bases at J, with 11 bases in the middle. From germline, CDR1 is MNHNS and CDR2 SASEGT. The CDR3 has 15 amino acids. DNA for the CDR3: TGTGCCAGCAGTGAAAGGGCAGGGTACTCCTACGAGCAGTACTTC. This translates into CASSERAGYSYEQYF.

The rearrangement uses TRBV19 and TRBJ2-6; D may be TRBD2 (5 bases). V gave up 3 bases and J gave up 1 base, with 10 bases separating them. This CDR3 spans 16 amino acids. Per the germline V gene, CDR1 is LNHDA and CDR2 is SQIVND (reference sequence). Here the CDR3 DNA reads TGTGCCAGTAGTATGGAGCGGAGTTCTGGGGCCAACGTCCTGACTTTC. This codes for CASSMERSSGANVLTF.

The chain carries TRBV7-9 and TRBJ2-6; D call uncertain. The CDR3 is 14 residues long. The V gene lost 5 bases and the J gene lost 0 bases, with 5 bases spanning the gap. Germline V gives CDR1 SEHNR, CDR2 FQNEAQ (reference sequence). CDR3 in amino acids: CASSEVSGANVLTF. CDR3 in DNA: TGTGCCAGCAGCGAGGTCTCTGGGGCCAACGTCCTGACTTTC.

The chain combines TRBV9 with TRBJ1-1; 7 bases match TRBD1. The CDR3 consists of 13 residues. Per germline, CDR1 SGDLS and CDR2 YYNGEE. Germline trimming cut 4 bases from V and 2 bases from J; bases unmatched to any gene: 2. The CDR3: CASSWTGNTEAFF. CDR3 nucleotides: TGTGCCAGCAGCTGGACAGGTAACACTGAAGCTTTCTTT.

The V call is TRBV18, the J call TRBJ1-2; TRBD1 is a possible D gene (5 bases). V was pared by 3 bases and J by 0 bases, with 17 bases between. The CDR3 spans 17 residues. The germline V gene encodes CDR1 KGHSH and CDR2 LQKENI. DNA for the CDR3: TGTGCCAGCTCACCTTCTTCCGGGACTCCAGCTAACTATGGCTACACCTTC. This codes for CASSPSSGTPANYGYTF.

V gene TRBV7-9 combines with J gene TRBJ1-1, with 7 bases that match TRBD1. Germline-derived CDR1 and CDR2 are SEHNR and FQNEAQ (reference sequence). The CDR3 spans 15 residues. The ends lost 5 bases at V and 0 bases at J; junction bases unmatched: 6. This CDR3 is CASSDRVRMNTEAFF. The CDR3 region has the DNA TGTGCCAGCAGCGACAGGGTTCGGATGAACACTGAAGCTTTCTTT.

This chain connects TRBV30 to TRBJ1-2; D may be TRBD1 (6 bases). Germline CDR1 reads GTSNPN; CDR2 reads SVGIG (reference sequence). The CDR3 has 12 amino acids. The V end was cut by 2 bases, the J end by 8 bases, with 12 bases between. CDR3 bases: TGTGCCTGGAGTCAGTCGGGGGGCGGCTACACCTTC. Translating gives CAWSQSGGGYTF.

V gene TRBV29-1 combines with J gene TRBJ2-5; D may be TRBD1 (7 bases). Trimming took off 6 bases at V and 0 bases at J, with 11 bases between the two ends. The CDR3 is made up of 13 amino acids. From germline, CDR1 is SQVTM and CDR2 ANQGSEA. The CDR3 region is CSVGGQYQETQYF. As DNA, the CDR3 is TGCAGCGTGGGGGGACAGTACCAAGAGACCCAGTACTTC.

The V and J genes are TRBV6-1 and TRBJ1-5, with D perhaps matching TRBD1 (5 bases). Germline V lookup: CDR1 MNHNS, CDR2 SASEGT. The CDR3 contains 14 residues. The V and J ends lost 4 bases and 2 bases respectively, with 9 bases between them. CDR3 sequence: CASSGQLGNQPQHF. CDR3 nucleotide sequence: TGTGCCAGCAGTGGACAGTTGGGCAATCAGCCCCAGCATTTT.

The chain links TRBV6-5 to TRBJ1-1, with D possibly matching TRBD1 (6 bases). There are 15 residues in the CDR3. Germline loops: CDR1 MNHEY, CDR2 SVGAGI. The ends were cut back, 8 bases at V and 8 bases at J, with 24 bases in the middle. As DNA, the CDR3 is TGTGCCAGCCGGGGGGCAGGGGCCGGAAGTATGGAAGCTTTCTTT. It specifies CASRGAGAGSMEAFF.

The chain carries TRBV4-1 and TRBJ1-2; weak D call: TRBD1 (6 bases). Per germline, CDR1 MGHRA and CDR2 YSYEKL. The CDR3 contains 15 residues. The V gene lost 4 bases and the J gene lost 4 bases, with 16 bases spanning the gap. The CDR3 region is CASSPSGAAAYGYTF. For the CDR3, the DNA is TGCGCCAGCAGCCCATCAGGGGCCGCGGCCTATGGCTACACCTTC.

The V and J genes are TRBV6-6 and TRBJ2-7; possibly TRBD1 for D (7 bases). CDR3 length: 12 amino acids. Trimming shortened V by 6 bases and J by 6 bases, and 12 bases separated the two germline ends. Germline CDR1 is MNHNY and CDR2 is SVGAGI (reference sequence). The CDR3 DNA reads as TGTGCCAGCAGCGGAGGGGGCAGCGAGCAGTACTTC. Translation: CASSGGGSEQYF.

V is TRBV11-3 and J is TRBJ2-7, with D tentatively TRBD2 (6 bases). Trimming cost V 6 bases and J 2 bases, with 14 bases left between them. CDR1 is SGHNT and CDR2 is YENEEA in the germline V gene. The CDR3 extends over 14 amino acids. CDR3 sequence reads: CASRAQRAPYEQYF. Written as DNA, the CDR3 is TGTGCCAGCAGGGCCCAGCGGGCCCCCTACGAGCAGTACTTC.

V usage is TRBV10-3 and J usage is TRBJ2-7; D is possibly TRBD1 (6 bases). CDR1 is ENHRY, CDR2 SYGVKD, per germline. Trimming took off 10 bases at V and 2 bases at J, with 18 bases between the two ends. CDR3 length equals 14 residues. The DNA of the CDR3 is TGTGCCACAAAGGGGACACTGAAGACCTACGAGCAGTACTTC. Its translation is CATKGTLKTYEQYF.

The gene calls are TRBV5-6 and TRBJ1-5; D remains ambiguous. With 0 bases removed from V and 6 bases from J, the gap between germline ends came to 10 bases. The CDR3 loop spans 14 amino acids. CDR1 SGHDT and CDR2 YYEEEE come from the germline V gene. Here the CDR3 DNA reads TGTGCCAGCAGCTTGGCTTCCCAGGTTCAGCCCCAGCATTTT. It codes for CASSLASQVQPQHF.

This sequence joins TRBV5-1 and TRBJ1-2, with 12 bases matching TRBD1. The CDR3 covers 14 residues. In germline, CDR1 is SGHRS, CDR2 YFSETQ. Trimming at V came to 4 bases and at J to 6 bases, leaving 4 bases not matched to a gene. For the CDR3, the DNA is TGCGCCAGCAGCACCGGGACAGGGGGCGATGGCTACACCTTC. Its translation is CASSTGTGGDGYTF.

The rearrangement links TRBV28 to TRBJ1-1; the D gene is possibly TRBD1 (5 bases). V shed 1 base and J shed 5 bases, with 14 bases lying between them. Germline CDR1 MDHEN, CDR2 SYDVKM. The CDR3 length is 15 residues. The CDR3 bases are TGTGCCAGCAGTTTATCAGGGATAGGTATGACTGAAGCTTTCTTT. Translating gives CASSLSGIGMTEAFF.

The genes are TRBV5-1 and TRBJ1-2; tentatively, D is TRBD1 (6 bases). This CDR3 has 14 residues. With 3 bases removed from V and 4 bases from J, the gap between germline ends came to 13 bases. Germline V lookup: CDR1 SGHRS, CDR2 YFSETQ. The CDR3 here is CASSSTKDSYGYTF. The CDR3 DNA follows: TGCGCCAGCAGCTCCACTAAGGACAGCTATGGCTACACCTTC.

The rearrangement joins TRBV19 to TRBJ2-7, with D possibly being TRBD2 (6 bases). The V and J ends lost 5 bases and 7 bases respectively, with 18 bases between them. The germline V gene has CDR1 LNHDA and CDR2 SQIVND (reference sequence). There are 14 residues in the CDR3. The chain's CDR3 is CASSAGTSAREQYF. Written as DNA, the CDR3 is TGTGCCAGTAGTGCTGGGACTTCGGCGAGGGAGCAGTACTTC.